This entry concerns a single T cell receptor (beta chain). Its antigen target is currently unknown. The record has no base qualities; no much larger clone is one base away. TCRbeta CDR3 regions were amplified from genomic DNA using the immunoSEQ Assay, a bias-controlled multiplex PCR. From the authors' description of their analysis: The number of nucleated cells in each sample was estimated from the amplification of reference gene primers within the assay. To quantify the absolute abundance of each unique TCRbeta CDR3 rearrangement, sequence reads were collapsed and filtered. For each sample, productive Simpson clonality was calculated as the square root of Simpson's diversity index across productive rearrangements. TCRdb provides this immuneACCESS table in a form limited to in-frame rearrangements. Some clones are lacking; in checked studies, under half of them reflect an unresolved V gene, and why the rest are absent is not known. V and J calls and clone size are copied from that table; D and trimming were computed from the DNA. Within this sample are 300,000 or so clones, with over 70% of them counted one time only. The ten top clones hold around 1.5% of the sample.

This entry belongs to a study of blood T cell repertoires in COVID-19 (dated by TCRdb to between 2020 and 2021). Describing the broader study: Samples from collaborators originated in the United States, Italy and Spain and spanned both the acute and convalescent phases of COVID-19. Nearly every sample came with metadata listing a de-identified subject ID, COVID-19 status, age in years and sex. The dataset comprised deeply sampled blood TCRbeta repertoires from subjects exposed to, actively infected with, or recovered from COVID-19. The prospective study material was composed of cDNA or gDNA derived from T cells, B-cell-depleted T cells, or PBMCs. The repertoires were made available in a free public database intended to serve as a resource for research on the immune response to SARS-CoV-2. Samples were obtained from the ongoing ImmuneRACE study (first 160 participants) and from roughly 1,300 subjects provided by 6 global collaborators. Where available, HLA class I and class II types were taken from metadata supplied by the sample provider and were not determined by assay-based typing. General study outcomes and caveats: How much clinical and demographic metadata was included differed by source and by participant, and the metadata was provided uncurated.

Another Seattle source contributed samples from volunteer blood donors who had recovered from COVID-19. The collaborating institutions used their own protocols to collect whole blood in K2EDTA tubes. Collaborator samples were shipped for TCRbeta analysis as frozen whole blood, isolated PBMCs, or DNA extracted from either sample type. Its CDR3 holds 14 amino acids, cysteine through phenylalanine. Just CDR3 DNA is preserved here, 42 bases in frame from base 1. V sheds 2 bases and J sheds 2 bases, leaving 10 bases between their ends. The germline V gene specifies SNHLY as CDR1 and FYNNEI as CDR2. The clonotype comes from a woman aged 40 to 50 who had recovered from COVID-19. Sequenced material: peripheral blood. The receptor chain draws on TRBV2 and TRBJ2-7, with TRBD1 tentatively as D gene (6 bases match). The CDR3 reads CASSERQVTYEQYF. The nucleotide sequence is given as TGTGCCAGCAGTGAAAGACAGGTTACCTACGAGCAGTACTTC. With the rest looked up from the reference TRBV2 and TRBJ2-7 genes rather than sequenced, the full variable domain is EPEVTQTPSHQVTQMGQEVILRCVPISNHLYFYWYRQILGQKVEFLVSFYNNEISEKSEIFDDQFSVERPDGSNFTLKIRSTKLEDSAMYFCASSERQVTYEQYFGPGTRLTVT.